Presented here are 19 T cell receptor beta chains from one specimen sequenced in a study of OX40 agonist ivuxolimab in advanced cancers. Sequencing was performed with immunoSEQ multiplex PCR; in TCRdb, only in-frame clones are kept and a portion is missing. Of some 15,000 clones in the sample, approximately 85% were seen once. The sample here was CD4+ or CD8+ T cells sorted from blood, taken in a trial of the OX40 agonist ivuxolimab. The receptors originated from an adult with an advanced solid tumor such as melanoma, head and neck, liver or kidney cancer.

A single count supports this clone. The CDR3 is CASNPFGRQETQYF. DNA for the CDR3: TGTGCCAGCAACCCTTTCGGGCGCCAAGAGACCCAGTACTTC. The chain recombines TRBV9 with TRBJ2-5; D is unresolved. This CDR3 comprises 14 residues. Trimming left V 6 bases short and J 1 base short, with 13 bases between. Germline values: CDR1 SGDLS, CDR2 YYNGEE.

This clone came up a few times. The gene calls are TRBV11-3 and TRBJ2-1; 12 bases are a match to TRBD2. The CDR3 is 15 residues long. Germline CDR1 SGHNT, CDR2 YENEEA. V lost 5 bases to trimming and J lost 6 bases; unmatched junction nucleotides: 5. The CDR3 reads CASSPLAGGLNEQFF. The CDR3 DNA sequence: TGTGCCAGCAGCCCTCTAGCGGGGGGGCTCAATGAGCAGTTCTTC.

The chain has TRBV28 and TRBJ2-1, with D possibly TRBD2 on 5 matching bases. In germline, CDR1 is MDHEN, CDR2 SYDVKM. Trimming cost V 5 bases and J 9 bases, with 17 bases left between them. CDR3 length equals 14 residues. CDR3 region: CASSLFPGGIEQFF. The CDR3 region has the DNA TGTGCCAGCAGTCTATTCCCTGGAGGTATTGAGCAGTTCTTC.

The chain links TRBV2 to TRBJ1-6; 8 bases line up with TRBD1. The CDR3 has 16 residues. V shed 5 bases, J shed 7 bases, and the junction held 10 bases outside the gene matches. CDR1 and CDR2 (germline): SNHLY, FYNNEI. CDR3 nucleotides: TGTGCCAGCAGTCTCCCCAACGGACAGGGAAATTCACCCCTCCACTTT. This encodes CASSLPNGQGNSPLHF.

Here the CDR3 reads CASSVYGGSGSPLHF. The CDR3 nucleotides read TGTGCCAGCAGCGTATATGGGGGATCAGGGTCACCCCTCCACTTT. The chain combines TRBV9 with TRBJ1-6; perhaps TRBD1 as D (5 bases). CDR1 is SGDLS and CDR2 is YYNGEE in the germline V gene. The CDR3 has 15 residues. V was trimmed by 1 base and J by 10 bases, leaving 15 bases between them.

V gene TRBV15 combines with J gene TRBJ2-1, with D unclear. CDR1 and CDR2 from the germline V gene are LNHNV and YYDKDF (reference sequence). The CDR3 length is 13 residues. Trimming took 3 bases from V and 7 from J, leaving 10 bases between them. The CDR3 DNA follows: TGTGCCACCAGCAGTATAGGTGAAAATGAGCAGTTCTTC. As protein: CATSSIGENEQFF.

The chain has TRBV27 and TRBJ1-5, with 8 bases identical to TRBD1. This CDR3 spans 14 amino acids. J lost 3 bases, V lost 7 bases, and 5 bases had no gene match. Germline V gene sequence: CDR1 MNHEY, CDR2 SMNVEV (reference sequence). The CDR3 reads CASKPTGVNQPQHF. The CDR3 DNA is TGTGCCAGCAAACCGACAGGGGTCAATCAGCCCCAGCATTTT.

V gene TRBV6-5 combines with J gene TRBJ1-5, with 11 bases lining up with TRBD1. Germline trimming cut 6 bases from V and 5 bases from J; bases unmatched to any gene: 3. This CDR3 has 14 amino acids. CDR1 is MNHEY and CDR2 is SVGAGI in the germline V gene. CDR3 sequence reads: CASRPGQGDQPQHF. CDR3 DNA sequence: TGTGCCAGCAGGCCGGGACAGGGGGATCAGCCCCAGCATTTT.

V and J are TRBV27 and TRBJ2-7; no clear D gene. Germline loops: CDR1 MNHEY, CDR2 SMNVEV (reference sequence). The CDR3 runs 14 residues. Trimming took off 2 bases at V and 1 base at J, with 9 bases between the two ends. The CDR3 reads CASSLGVASYEQYF. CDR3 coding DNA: TGTGCCAGCAGTTTAGGAGTGGCGTCCTACGAGCAGTACTTC.

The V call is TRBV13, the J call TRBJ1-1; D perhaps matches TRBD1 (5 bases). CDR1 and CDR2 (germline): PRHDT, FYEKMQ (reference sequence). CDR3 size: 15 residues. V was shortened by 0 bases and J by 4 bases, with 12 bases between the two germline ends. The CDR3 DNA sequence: TGTGCCAGCAGCTTAGGTGTGGGGCAGGGCACTGAAGCTTTCTTT. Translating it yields CASSLGVGQGTEAFF. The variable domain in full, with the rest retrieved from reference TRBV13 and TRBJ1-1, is AAGVIQSPRHLIKEKRETATLKCYPIPRHDTVYWYQQGPGQDPQFLISFYEKMQSDKGSIPDRFSAQQFSDYHSELNMSSLELGDSALYFCASSLGVGQGTEAFFGQGTRLTVV.

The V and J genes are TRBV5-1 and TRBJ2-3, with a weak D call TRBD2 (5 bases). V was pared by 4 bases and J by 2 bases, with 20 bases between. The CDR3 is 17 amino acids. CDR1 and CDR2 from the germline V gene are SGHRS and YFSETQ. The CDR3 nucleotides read TGCGCCAGCAGCACAAGCGGACGGCTGGAGACCACAGATACGCAGTATTTT. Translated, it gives CASSTSGRLETTDTQYF.

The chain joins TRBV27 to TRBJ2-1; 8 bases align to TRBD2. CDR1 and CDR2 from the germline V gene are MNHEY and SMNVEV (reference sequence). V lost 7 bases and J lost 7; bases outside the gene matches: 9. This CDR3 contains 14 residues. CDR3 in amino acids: CASNAGGSWNEQFF. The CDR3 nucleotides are TGTGCCAGCAACGCGGGAGGTTCCTGGAATGAGCAGTTCTTC.

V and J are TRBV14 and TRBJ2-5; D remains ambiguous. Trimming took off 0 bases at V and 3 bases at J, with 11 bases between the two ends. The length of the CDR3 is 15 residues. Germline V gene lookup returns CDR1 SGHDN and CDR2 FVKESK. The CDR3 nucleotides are TGTGCCAGCAGCCAAGAAACCCGGGCTGAAGAGACCCAGTACTTC. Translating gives CASSQETRAEETQYF.

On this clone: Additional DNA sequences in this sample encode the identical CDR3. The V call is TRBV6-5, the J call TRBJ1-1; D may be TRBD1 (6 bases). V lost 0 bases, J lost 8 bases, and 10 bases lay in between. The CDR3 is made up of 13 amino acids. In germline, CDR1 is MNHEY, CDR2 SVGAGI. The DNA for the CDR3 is TGTGCCAGCAGTTACTCAGGGGGTGACGAAGCTTTCTTT. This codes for CASSYSGGDEAFF.

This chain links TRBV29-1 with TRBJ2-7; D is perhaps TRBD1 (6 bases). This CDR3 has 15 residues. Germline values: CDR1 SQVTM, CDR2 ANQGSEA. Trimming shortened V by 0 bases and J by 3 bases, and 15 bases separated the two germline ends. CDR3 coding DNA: TGCAGCGTTGAAGATCTTCGCACAGGGAACTACGAGCAGTACTTC. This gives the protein CSVEDLRTGNYEQYF.

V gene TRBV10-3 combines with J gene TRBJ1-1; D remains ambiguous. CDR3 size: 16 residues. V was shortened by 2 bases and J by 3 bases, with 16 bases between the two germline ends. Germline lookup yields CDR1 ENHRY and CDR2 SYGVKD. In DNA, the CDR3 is TGTGCCATCAGTGAGCGTAGGGATAACTCCTACACTGAAGCTTTCTTT. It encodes CAISERRDNSYTEAFF.

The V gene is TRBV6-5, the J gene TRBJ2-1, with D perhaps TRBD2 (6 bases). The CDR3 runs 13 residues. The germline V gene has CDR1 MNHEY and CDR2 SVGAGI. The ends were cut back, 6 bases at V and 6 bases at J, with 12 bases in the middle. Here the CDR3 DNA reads TGTGCCAGCAGATCCTCTAGCGCCAATGAGCAGTTCTTC. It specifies CASRSSSANEQFF.

This chain's CDR3 is CSVGGTGLLRTEAFF. CDR3 in DNA: TGCAGCGTTGGAGGGACAGGGCTTTTGAGGACTGAAGCTTTCTTT. The genes are TRBV29-1 and TRBJ1-1, with 9 bases lining up with TRBD1. Germline V gene sequence: CDR1 SQVTM, CDR2 ANQGSEA. The CDR3 consists of 15 residues. The ends lost 4 bases at V and 5 bases at J; junction bases unmatched: 11.

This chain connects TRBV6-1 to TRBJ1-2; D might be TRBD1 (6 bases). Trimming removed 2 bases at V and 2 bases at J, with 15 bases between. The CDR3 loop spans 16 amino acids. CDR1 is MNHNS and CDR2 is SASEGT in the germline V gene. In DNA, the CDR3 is TGTGCCAGCAGTGAATTATTTTATGGGGGCAACTATGGCTACACCTTC. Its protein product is CASSELFYGGNYGYTF.